A single sample is the source of the 21 T cell receptor beta chains below, sequenced in a study of PD-1 blockade in classical Hodgkin lymphoma. All trial patients relapsed after autologous stem cell transplantation. Clones were sequenced by immunoSEQ multiplex PCR, and TCRdb holds only the in-frame ones, with some missing. Found here are 24,000 or so clones, roughly three quarters of them singletons; the top ten hold approximately 3.5%. The source material was peripheral blood mononuclear cells (PBMCs), sampled at baseline. These receptors originate from a human donor with classical Hodgkin lymphoma.

The chain joins TRBV19 to TRBJ1-1; no definite D call. Trimming pared 4 bases from V and 0 bases from J, leaving 15 bases between. This CDR3 has 16 residues. CDR1 LNHDA and CDR2 SQIVND come from the germline V gene (reference sequence). CDR3 DNA: TGTGCCAGTAGTAACCCAACGACAAGGCTGAACACTGAAGCTTTCTTT. It is translated as CASSNPTTRLNTEAFF.

This clone was counted a few times. V gene TRBV28 combines with J gene TRBJ2-2, with D uncertain. This CDR3 region has 12 residues. Trimming stripped 8 bases from V and 5 bases from J, with 9 bases between. CDR1 and CDR2 (germline): MDHEN, SYDVKM. As DNA, the CDR3 is TGTGCCAGCGCCGACGAGACCGGGGAGCTGTTTTTT. Residues: CASADETGELFF. Full variable domain (outside the CDR3, taken from reference TRBV28 and TRBJ2-2): DVKVTQSSRYLVKRTGEKVFLECVQDMDHENMFWYRQDPGLGLRLIYFSYDVKMKEKGDIPEGYSVSREKKERFSLILESASTNQTSMYLCASADETGELFFGEGSRLTVL.

The chain is built from TRBV30 and TRBJ1-2; a weak D match, TRBD1 (5 bases). Trimming took 4 bases from V and 3 from J, leaving 12 bases between them. CDR1 GTSNPN and CDR2 SVGIG come from the germline V gene (reference sequence). There are 13 residues in the CDR3. CDR3 sequence (DNA): TGTGCCTGGATGCAGGGCACATACTATGGCTACACCTTC. Translating it yields CAWMQGTYYGYTF.

The CDR3 coding sequence is TGTGCCAGCAGCCAAGATGAAGGGACTCTCGCATCACCCCTCCACTTT. Amino acids: CASSQDEGTLASPLHF. The V call is TRBV7-9, the J call TRBJ1-6; D may be TRBD1 (5 bases). The length of the CDR3 is 16 residues. Germline V gives CDR1 SEHNR, CDR2 FQNEAQ (reference sequence). The V end was cut by 5 bases, the J end by 10 bases, with 21 bases between.

The chain links TRBV4-3 to TRBJ1-2; TRBD1 matches at 7 bases. The trim removed 0 bases at V and 0 bases at J, leaving 7 bases unmatched. CDR3 length: 17 residues. Per the germline V gene, CDR1 is LGHNA and CDR2 is YSLEER. The CDR3 reads CASSQEVYRGTNYGYTF. The CDR3 nucleotides are TGCGCCAGCAGCCAAGAAGTATACAGGGGAACTAACTATGGCTACACCTTC.

This rearrangement joins TRBV30 to TRBJ2-1; perhaps TRBD2 as D (6 bases). The CDR3 sequence is 14 residues long. Per the germline V gene, CDR1 is GTSNPN and CDR2 is SVGIG (reference sequence). The V end lost 0 bases, the J end lost 5 bases, and 11 bases lay between the germline ends. The CDR3 DNA sequence: TGTGCCTGGAGTGTAATGACGGGAGACAATGAGCAGTTCTTC. Protein sequence: CAWSVMTGDNEQFF.

The V call is TRBV30, the J call TRBJ1-1, with unresolved D. This CDR3 contains 13 residues. Looked up from germline, CDR1 is GTSNPN and CDR2 is SVGIG (reference sequence). With 1 base removed from V and 8 bases from J, the gap between germline ends came to 14 bases. The CDR3 region has the DNA TGTGCCTGGAGTGGATCGTCTGGTGGGGAAGCTTTCTTT. Its protein is CAWSGSSGGEAFF. The full variable domain, with the rest looked up from reference TRBV30 and TRBJ1-1, is SQTIHQWPATLVQPVGSPLSLECTVEGTSNPNLYWYRQAAGRGLQLLFYSVGIGQISSEVPQNLSASRPQDRQFILSSKKLLLSDSGFYLCAWSGSSGGEAFFGQGTRLTVV.

This clone was observed a few times. The chain carries TRBV19 and TRBJ1-1; no definite D call. Germline CDR1 and CDR2: LNHDA and SQIVND (reference sequence). Trimming stripped 2 bases from V and 8 bases from J, with 12 bases between. The CDR3 contains 13 residues. CDR3 residues: CASSINWEREAFF. The CDR3 DNA follows: TGTGCCAGTAGTATAAACTGGGAGAGAGAAGCTTTCTTT.

The chain carries TRBV4-3 and TRBJ2-7, with D possibly being TRBD1 (6 bases). Germline-derived CDR1 and CDR2 are LGHNA and YSLEER. This CDR3 has 13 residues. The V gene lost 3 bases and the J gene lost 3 bases, with 9 bases spanning the gap. The CDR3 bases are TGCGCCAGCAGCCAGGGGGCAGGCTACGAGCAGTACTTC. Amino acid sequence: CASSQGAGYEQYF.

The chain recombines TRBV2 with TRBJ1-2; tentative D call: TRBD1 (6 bases). Trimming removed 1 base at V and 2 bases at J, with 20 bases between. This CDR3 region has 18 residues. Germline assignment: CDR1 SNHLY and CDR2 FYNNEI. The chain's CDR3 is CASSEERVEDSRNYGYTF. DNA for the CDR3: TGTGCCAGCAGTGAAGAGAGGGTTGAGGACAGTAGAAACTATGGCTACACCTTC.

The rearrangement links TRBV5-4 to TRBJ1-2, with 12 bases identical to TRBD1. Germline assignment: CDR1 SGHNT and CDR2 YYREEE (reference sequence). Trimming at V came to 3 bases and at J to 3 bases, leaving 18 bases not matched to a gene. CDR3 length equals 20 residues. Here the CDR3 reads CASSWGDRGREGRADYGYTF. The CDR3 region has the DNA TGTGCCAGCAGCTGGGGGGACAGGGGGCGAGAAGGTAGAGCTGACTATGGCTACACCTTC.

Only one count was recorded for this clone. This chain uses TRBV19 with TRBJ2-1; TRBD2 is a possible D gene (6 bases). V was trimmed by 5 bases and J by 0 bases, leaving 14 bases between them. The germline V gene encodes CDR1 LNHDA and CDR2 SQIVND (reference sequence). The CDR3 contains 16 residues. CDR3 DNA sequence: TGTGCCAGTAGTCGCTACGGGCGGGGCTCCTACAATGAGCAGTTCTTC. It encodes CASSRYGRGSYNEQFF. Together with reference TRBV19 and TRBJ2-1, the CDR3 gives the full variable domain: DGGITQSPKYLFRKEGQNVTLSCEQNLNHDAMYWYRQDPGQGLRLIYYSQIVNDFQKGDIAEGYSVSREKKESFPLTVTSAQKNPTAFYLCASSRYGRGSYNEQFFGPGTRLTVL.

About this clone: The same CDR3 also results from other DNA sequences found in this sample. V is TRBV6-6 and J is TRBJ1-2; a weak D match, TRBD1 (6 bases). CDR3 size: 12 residues. CDR1 is MNHNY, CDR2 SVGAGI, per germline (reference sequence). V was cut by 11 bases and J by 4 bases, with 14 bases left in between. CDR3 protein: CAGGGSFYGYTF. The DNA for the CDR3 is TGTGCCGGGGGGGGCAGCTTCTATGGCTACACCTTC.

V gene TRBV4-3 combines with J gene TRBJ1-2; D call uncertain. Between the trimmed V and J ends, which lost 4 bases and 0 bases, there was a span of 12 bases. CDR1 and CDR2 (germline): LGHNA, YSLEER. This CDR3 comprises 15 residues. The chain's CDR3 is CASSPHLTSNYGYTF. CDR3 nucleotide sequence: TGCGCCAGCAGCCCACACTTGACTTCTAACTATGGCTACACCTTC.

The chain combines TRBV7-9 with TRBJ1-5; D ambiguous. The germline V gene has CDR1 SEHNR and CDR2 FQNEAQ (reference sequence). The ends were cut back, 5 bases at V and 4 bases at J, with 12 bases in the middle. This CDR3 is built from 14 residues. The CDR3 DNA follows: TGTGCCAGCAGCCTAGGGAAGGGTAATCAGCCCCAGCATTTT. It translates to CASSLGKGNQPQHF.

V usage is TRBV19 and J usage is TRBJ2-1; D is perhaps TRBD1 or TRBD2 (5 bases each). The ends were cut back, 3 bases at V and 5 bases at J, with 8 bases in the middle. Germline assignment: CDR1 LNHDA and CDR2 SQIVND (reference sequence). The CDR3 runs 13 residues. CDR3 loop: CASSIGGHNEQFF. CDR3 in DNA: TGTGCCAGTAGTATTGGGGGACACAATGAGCAGTTCTTC. The entire variable domain, with the rest obtained from reference TRBV19 and TRBJ2-1, is as follows: DGGITQSPKYLFRKEGQNVTLSCEQNLNHDAMYWYRQDPGQGLRLIYYSQIVNDFQKGDIAEGYSVSREKKESFPLTVTSAQKNPTAFYLCASSIGGHNEQFFGPGTRLTVL.

The CDR3, as DNA: TGTGCCAGCAGCTTAATCGGGGGGCGTCCCCACGAGCAGTACTTC. It specifies CASSLIGGRPHEQYF. The chain has TRBV11-2 and TRBJ2-7; D might be TRBD2 (7 bases). The ends were cut back, 2 bases at V and 5 bases at J, with 16 bases in the middle. The CDR3 extends over 15 amino acids. Per germline, CDR1 SGHAT and CDR2 FQNNGV.

The rearrangement links TRBV2 to TRBJ1-2; weak D call: TRBD1 (5 bases). The CDR3 is 15 amino acids. CDR1 is SNHLY and CDR2 is FYNNEI in the germline V gene. V lost 2 bases and J lost 4, with 14 bases in between. The CDR3 region is CASSEMVQASYGYTF. CDR3 DNA sequence: TGTGCCAGCAGTGAAATGGTACAGGCAAGCTATGGCTACACCTTC.

The genes are TRBV11-3 and TRBJ2-7; D is unresolved. The CDR3 runs to 12 residues. Trimming removed 4 bases at V and 6 bases at J, with 10 bases between. Germline-derived CDR1 and CDR2 are SGHNT and YENEEA. CDR3 DNA: TGTGCCAGCAGCTATAACCGGCGCGAGCAGTACTTC. As protein: CASSYNRREQYF. Drawing the rest from reference TRBV11-3 and TRBJ2-7, the complete variable domain is EAGVVQSPRYKIIEKKQPVAFWCNPISGHNTLYWYLQNLGQGPELLIRYENEEAVDDSQLPKDRFSAERLKGVDSTLKIQPAELGDSAVYLCASSYNRREQYFGPGTRLTVT.

The V gene is TRBV4-1, the J gene TRBJ2-7; D not resolved. Trimming removed 4 bases from V and 6 bases from J, with 13 bases in between. The germline gives CDR1 MGHRA, CDR2 YSYEKL. The CDR3 has 13 residues. Here the CDR3 reads CASSPQRAGEQYF. The CDR3 DNA reads TGCGCCAGCAGCCCCCAAAGGGCAGGCGAGCAGTACTTC.

This clone was observed a handful of times. The chain combines TRBV30 with TRBJ2-5; D possibly corresponds to TRBD2 (7 bases). Trimming removed 3 bases from V and 2 bases from J, with 19 bases in between. Germline V gene sequence: CDR1 GTSNPN, CDR2 SVGIG (reference sequence). The CDR3 has 16 residues. This CDR3 is CAWSRLGGAFQETQYF. The CDR3 DNA is TGTGCCTGGAGCCGGTTGGGGGGGGCCTTTCAAGAGACCCAGTACTTC.